A selection of T cell receptor beta chains follows, all from one sample in a study of T cells in Graves' hyperthyroidism and ophthalmopathy. Each CDR3 protein is one row after TCRdb ran MiXCR on the multiplex PCR reads. The sample carries hundreds of thousands of distinct CDR3 sequences, about two fifths recorded once. The sequenced material came from blood. These receptors all come from a man aged 18 to 30 with Graves' hyperthyroidism. Each CDR3 is given with its conserved first and last residue. The D gene is left open where the match is weak. Some rows have no size entry. The others give once, few or many, or a class for an expanded clone.

few TRBJ2-2 14 . TRBV19 CAPPATGNTGELFF TGTGCCCCACCCGCGACAGGGAACACCGGGGAGCTGTTTTTT
. TRBJ1-1 14 . TRBV5-1 CASSQWTGNTEAFF TGCGCCAGCAGCCAGTGGACCGGGAACACTGAAGCTTTCTTT
few TRBJ2-7 15 . TRBV19 CASSPGHSFSYEQYF TGTGCCAGTAGTCCGGGACACAGCTTTTCCTACGAGCAGTACTTC
many TRBJ1-5 14 . TRBV2 CASTYDTGNQPQHF TGTGCCAGCACTTACGACACCGGCAATCAGCCCCAGCATTTT
few TRBJ2-5 13 . TRBV11-2 CASSLDLRETQYF TGTGCCAGCAGCTTAGATCTTAGGGAGACCCAGTACTTC
. TRBJ2-7 15 . TRBV4-1 CASSQAGEVTYEQYF TGCGCCAGCAGCCAAGCAGGGGAGGTCACCTACGAGCAGTACTTC
many TRBJ1-1 12 . TRBV29-1 CSVEAVGTEAFF TGCAGCGTTGAAGCCGTGGGGACTGAAGCTTTCTTT
. TRBJ1-2 15 . TRBV7-2 CASSQVGGESNGYTF TGCGCCAGCAGCCAAGTGGGAGGGGAGTCAAATGGCTACACCTTC
. TRBJ2-5 14 . TRBV10-3 CAISEKSAQETQYF TGTGCCATCAGTGAGAAGTCGGCTCAAGAGACCCAGTACTTC
once TRBJ2-7 13 . TRBV7-2 CASSLIREREQYF TGTGCCAGCAGCTTAATCAGGGAGAGGGAGCAGTACTTC
. TRBJ2-2 13 . TRBV12-3/TRBV12-4 CASRALGTGELFF TGTGCCAGCAGGGCGTTGGGTACCGGGGAGCTGTTTTTT
few TRBJ2-5 17 TRBD1 TRBV12-3/TRBV12-4 CASSLGLTGGIKETQYF TGTGCCAGCAGTTTAGGCCTAACAGGGGGCATCAAGGAGACCCAGTACTTC
few TRBJ1-5 17 . TRBV20-1 CSARDASGIYSNQPQHF TGCAGTGCTAGAGACGCATCCGGGATTTATAGCAATCAGCCCCAGCATTTT
. TRBJ1-5 15 TRBD1 TRBV2 CASSEAWGQNQPQHF TGTGCCAGCAGTGAAGCTTGGGGACAGAATCAGCCCCAGCATTTT
. TRBJ2-7 15 . TRBV2 CASSEALQGLHEQYF TGTGCCAGCAGTGAAGCGCTTCAGGGTTTGCACGAGCAGTACTTC
. TRBJ2-7 15 . TRBV20-1 CSAKAKGSVSYEQYF TGCAGTGCTAAGGCGAAGGGGTCAGTCTCCTACGAGCAGTACTTC
. TRBJ1-1 14 . TRBV7-8 CASRKEVLNTEAFF TGTGCCAGCCGAAAGGAAGTTCTGAACACTGAAGCTTTCTTT
. TRBJ2-7 15 . TRBV10-3 CAISERVTASYEQYF TGTGCCATCAGTGAGAGAGTAACAGCATCGTACGAGCAGTACTTC
. TRBJ2-7 14 . TRBV5-1 CASSEGWGAYEQYF TGCGCCAGCAGCGAAGGATGGGGGGCCTACGAGCAGTACTTC
many TRBJ1-3 14 TRBD1 TRBV7-2 CASSWGQTGNTIYF TGTGCCAGCAGCTGGGGACAGACTGGAAACACCATATATTTT
. TRBJ2-5 15 . TRBV7-3 CASSPPGGLQETQYF TGTGCCAGCAGCCCACCGGGGGGCCTCCAAGAGACCCAGTACTTC
few TRBJ2-7 16 . TRBV29-1 CSVDRWGGGITGEQYF TGCAGCGTTGATAGATGGGGCGGAGGGATAACGGGTGAGCAGTACTTC
many TRBJ1-6 14 . TRBV20-1 CSATPRVVNSPLHF TGCAGTGCTACGCCTAGGGTGGTGAATTCACCCCTCCACTTT
. TRBJ1-4 13 . TRBV20-1 CSGEGRVNEKLFF TGCAGTGGGGAGGGCAGGGTTAATGAAAAACTGTTTTTT
few TRBJ2-7 13 . TRBV7-3 CASSNRTEGEQYF TGTGCCAGCAGCAACCGGACTGAGGGCGAGCAGTACTTC
. TRBJ1-5 14 . TRBV15 CATSRGQDDQPQHF TGTGCCACCAGCAGAGGACAGGACGATCAGCCCCAGCATTTT
. TRBJ1-6 15 . TRBV7-8 CASSPSGTPGSPLHF TGTGCCAGCAGCCCATCGGGTACCCCAGGCTCACCCCTCCACTTT
many TRBJ2-5 13 . TRBV29-1 CSVRDVIGGTQYF TGCAGCGTGAGGGACGTAATTGGCGGGACCCAGTACTTC
. TRBJ1-3 14 TRBD1 TRBV29-1 CSVEDWGQGNTIYF TGCAGCGTTGAAGATTGGGGACAGGGGAACACCATATATTTT
. TRBJ2-7 15 TRBD2 TRBV25-1 CASSFTSGAPYEQYF TGTGCCAGCAGCTTTACTAGCGGGGCCCCCTACGAGCAGTACTTC
few TRBJ2-3 14 . TRBV15 CATSRGLSTDTQYF TGTGCCACCAGCAGAGGACTAAGCACAGATACGCAGTATTTT
few TRBJ1-6 13 . TRBV10-3 CASSDSTESPLHF TGTGCCAGCAGTGACTCGACAGAGTCACCCCTCCACTTT
. TRBJ2-5 14 . TRBV9 CASSVAPQGETQYF TGTGCCAGCAGCGTCGCTCCCCAGGGAGAGACCCAGTACTTC
few TRBJ2-7 14 . TRBV12-3/TRBV12-4 CASSLGRANYEQYF TGTGCCAGCAGTTTAGGCAGGGCCAATTACGAGCAGTACTTC
. TRBJ1-4 18 . TRBV2 CASSDPPDQTSAQEKLFF TGTGCCAGCAGTGATCCCCCCGATCAGACGTCGGCCCAAGAAAAACTGTTTTTT
few TRBJ1-6 13 . TRBV4-1 CASSQPLSSPLHF TGCGCCAGCAGCCAACCCCTAAGTTCACCCCTCCACTTT
. TRBJ2-7 15 . TRBV11-2 CASSLTGPLSYEQYF TGTGCCAGCAGCTTAACCGGGCCCCTCTCCTACGAGCAGTACTTC
few TRBJ1-2 16 . TRBV6-5 CASSHRQVQANYGYTF TGTGCCAGCAGTCACCGACAGGTCCAAGCTAACTATGGCTACACCTTC
once TRBJ2-2 14 TRBD1 TRBV7-7 CASSTGQGAGELFF TGTGCTAGCAGCACAGGACAGGGGGCCGGGGAGCTGTTTTTT
. TRBJ2-7 16 . TRBV6-1 CASAPLGGTFSHEQYF TGTGCCAGCGCCCCCTTGGGTGGTACGTTTAGTCACGAGCAGTACTTC
. TRBJ2-5 15 . TRBV12-3/TRBV12-4 CASSLTWGREETQYF TGTGCCAGCAGTTTAACCTGGGGCAGGGAAGAGACCCAGTACTTC
many TRBJ2-5 13 . TRBV7-3 CASSFDWGETQYF TGTGCCAGCAGCTTTGACTGGGGGGAGACCCAGTACTTC
few TRBJ1-4 16 . TRBV20-1 CSARDKAWGLEEKLFF TGCAGTGCTAGAGATAAAGCCTGGGGGTTGGAAGAAAAACTGTTTTTT
few TRBJ2-5 13 . TRBV7-2 CASSLETRETQYF TGTGCCAGCAGCTTAGAAACTAGGGAGACCCAGTACTTC
. TRBJ2-7 16 . TRBV10-3 CASSYEVGQNAIEQYF TGTGCCAGCAGTTACGAGGTCGGGCAAAACGCCATCGAGCAGTACTTC
. TRBJ2-7 13 . TRBV7-2 CASIPSTEDEQYF TGTGCCAGCATCCCCTCCACGGAGGACGAGCAGTACTTC
many TRBJ2-5 13 . TRBV9 CASNRQWGETQYF TGTGCCAGCAATCGACAATGGGGCGAGACCCAGTACTTC
. TRBJ1-4 15 TRBD1 TRBV5-1 CASSLADRVGEKLFF TGCGCCAGCAGCTTGGCGGACAGGGTCGGTGAAAAACTGTTTTTT
. TRBJ2-7 14 . TRBV10-2 CASSERDGGNEQYF TGCGCCAGCAGTGAAAGGGACGGGGGAAACGAGCAGTACTTC
few TRBJ1-5 17 . TRBV7-2 CASSLAFTDYSNQPQHF TGTGCCAGCAGCTTAGCGTTTACAGACTATAGCAATCAGCCCCAGCATTTT
few TRBJ1-4 15 . TRBV20-1 CSARALRGVYEKLFF TGCAGTGCTAGAGCCTTGAGAGGAGTTTACGAAAAACTGTTTTTT
. TRBJ1-1 16 TRBD1 TRBV4-3 CASSPWTGPMNTEAFF TGCGCCAGCAGCCCCTGGACAGGGCCCATGAACACTGAAGCTTTCTTT
many TRBJ1-2 13 . TRBV20-1 CSARETDNYGYTF TGCAGTGCTAGAGAAACCGATAACTATGGCTACACCTTC